The source of this T cell receptor beta chain is a study of blood T cell repertoires in COVID-19. At the level of the study: The cDNA or gDNA used as material had been derived from T cells, B-cell-depleted T cells, or PBMCs.

CDR1 and CDR2 (germline): SEHNR, FQNEAQ (reference sequence). The trim removed 1 base at V and 0 bases at J, leaving 8 bases unmatched. The CDR3 contains 19 residues. This clone appeared a few times. Assay used: immunoSEQ multiplex PCR; TCRdb lists only in-frame clones, some missing. The top ten hold around 13% of the sample, which has some 160,000 clones, 78% seen once. This rearrangement joins TRBV7-9 to TRBJ2-2; TRBD1 aligns across 10 bases. The TCR originated in a woman aged 80 or over with acute or convalescent COVID-19. The specimen sequenced was peripheral blood. In nucleotides, the CDR3 is TGTGCCAGCAGCTTAGGGGCGGGACAGGGGAGATCGAACACCGGGGAGCTGTTTTTT. It yields the protein CASSLGAGQGRSNTGELFF.